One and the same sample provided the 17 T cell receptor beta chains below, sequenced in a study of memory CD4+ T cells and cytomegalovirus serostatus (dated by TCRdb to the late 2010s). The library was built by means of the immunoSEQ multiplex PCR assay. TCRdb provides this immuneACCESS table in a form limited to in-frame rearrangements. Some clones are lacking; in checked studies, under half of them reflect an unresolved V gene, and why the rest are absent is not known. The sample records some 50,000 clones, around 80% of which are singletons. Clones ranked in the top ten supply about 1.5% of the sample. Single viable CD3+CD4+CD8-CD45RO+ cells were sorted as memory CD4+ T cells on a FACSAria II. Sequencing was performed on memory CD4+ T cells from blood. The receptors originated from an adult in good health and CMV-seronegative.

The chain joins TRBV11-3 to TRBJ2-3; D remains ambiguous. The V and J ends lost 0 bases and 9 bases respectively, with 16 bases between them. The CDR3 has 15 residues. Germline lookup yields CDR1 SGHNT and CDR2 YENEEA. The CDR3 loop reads CASSLDTRSTSTQYF. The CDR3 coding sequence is TGTGCCAGCAGCTTAGATACTCGTAGTACATCAACGCAGTATTTT.

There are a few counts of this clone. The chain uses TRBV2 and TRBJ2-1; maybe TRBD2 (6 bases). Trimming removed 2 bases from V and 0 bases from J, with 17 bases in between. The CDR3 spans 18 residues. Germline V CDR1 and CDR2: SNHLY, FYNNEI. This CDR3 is CASSELGLTTSSYNEQFF. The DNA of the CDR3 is TGTGCCAGCAGTGAACTGGGACTTACTACGAGCTCCTACAATGAGCAGTTCTTC.

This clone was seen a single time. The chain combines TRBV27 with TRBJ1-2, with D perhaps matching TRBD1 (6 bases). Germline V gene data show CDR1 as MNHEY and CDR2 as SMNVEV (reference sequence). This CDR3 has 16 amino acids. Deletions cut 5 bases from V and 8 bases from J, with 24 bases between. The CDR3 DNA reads TGTGCCAGCAGTCCTAATGGGGCAGGGACACGTCGGGGCTACACCTTC. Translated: CASSPNGAGTRRGYTF.

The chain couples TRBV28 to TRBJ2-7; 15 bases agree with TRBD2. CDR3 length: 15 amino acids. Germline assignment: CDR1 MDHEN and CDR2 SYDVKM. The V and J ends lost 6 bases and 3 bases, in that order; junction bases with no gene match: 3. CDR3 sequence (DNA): TGTGCCAGCAGGGGACTAGCGGGAGGCGGCTACGAGCAGTACTTC. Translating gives CASRGLAGGGYEQYF. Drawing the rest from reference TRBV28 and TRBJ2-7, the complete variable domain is DVKVTQSSRYLVKRTGEKVFLECVQDMDHENMFWYRQDPGLGLRLIYFSYDVKMKEKGDIPEGYSVSREKKERFSLILESASTNQTSMYLCASRGLAGGGYEQYFGPGTRLTVT.

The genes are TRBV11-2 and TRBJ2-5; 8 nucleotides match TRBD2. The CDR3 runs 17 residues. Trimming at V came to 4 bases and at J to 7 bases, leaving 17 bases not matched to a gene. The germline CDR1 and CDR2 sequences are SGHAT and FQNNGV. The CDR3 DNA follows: TGTGCCAGCAGCTCGCCTAGAGGCGGGGGGTTGCATGGGACCCAGTACTTC. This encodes CASSSPRGGGLHGTQYF.

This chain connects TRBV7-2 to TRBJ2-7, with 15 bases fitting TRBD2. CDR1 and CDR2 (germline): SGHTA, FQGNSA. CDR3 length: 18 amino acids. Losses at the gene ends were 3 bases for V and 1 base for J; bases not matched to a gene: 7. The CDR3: CASSLGLAGGSGSYEQYF. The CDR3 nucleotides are TGTGCCAGCAGCTTGGGACTAGCGGGAGGTAGTGGGTCCTACGAGCAGTACTTC.

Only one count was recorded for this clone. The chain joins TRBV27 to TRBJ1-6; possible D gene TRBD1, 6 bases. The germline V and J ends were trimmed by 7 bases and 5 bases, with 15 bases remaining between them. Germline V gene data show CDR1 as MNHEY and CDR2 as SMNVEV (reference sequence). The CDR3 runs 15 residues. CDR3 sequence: CASNPGTLHNSPLHF. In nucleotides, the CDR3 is TGTGCCAGCAATCCCGGGACACTACATAATTCACCCCTCCACTTT.

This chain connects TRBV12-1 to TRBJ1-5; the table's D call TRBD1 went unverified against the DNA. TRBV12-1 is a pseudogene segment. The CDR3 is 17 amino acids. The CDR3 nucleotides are TGTGCCAGCAGTCACGCGGATCAGGGGGACGGCAATCAGCCCCAGCATTTT. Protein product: CASSHADQGDGNQPQHF.

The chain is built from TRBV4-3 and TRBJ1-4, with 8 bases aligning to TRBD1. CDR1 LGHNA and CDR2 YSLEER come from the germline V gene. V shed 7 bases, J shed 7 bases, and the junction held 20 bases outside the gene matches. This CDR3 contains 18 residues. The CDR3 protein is CASTSIGTGPKGGEKLFF. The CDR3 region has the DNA TGCGCCAGCACCAGCATCGGGACAGGACCCAAAGGAGGTGAAAAACTGTTTTTT.

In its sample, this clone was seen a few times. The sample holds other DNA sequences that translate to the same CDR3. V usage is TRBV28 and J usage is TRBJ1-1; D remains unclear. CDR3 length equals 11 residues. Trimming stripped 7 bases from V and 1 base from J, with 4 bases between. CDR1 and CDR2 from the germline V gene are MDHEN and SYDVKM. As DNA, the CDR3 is TGTGCCAGCAAAGGGAACACTGAAGCTTTCTTT. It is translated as CASKGNTEAFF. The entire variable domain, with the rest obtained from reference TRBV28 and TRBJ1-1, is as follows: DVKVTQSSRYLVKRTGEKVFLECVQDMDHENMFWYRQDPGLGLRLIYFSYDVKMKEKGDIPEGYSVSREKKERFSLILESASTNQTSMYLCASKGNTEAFFGQGTRLTVV.

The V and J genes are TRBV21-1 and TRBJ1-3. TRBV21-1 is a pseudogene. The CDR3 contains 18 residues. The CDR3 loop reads CASSKANSTALSGNTIYF. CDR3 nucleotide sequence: TGTGCCAGCAGCAAAGCTAATTCGACGGCTCTCTCTGGAAACACCATATATTTT.

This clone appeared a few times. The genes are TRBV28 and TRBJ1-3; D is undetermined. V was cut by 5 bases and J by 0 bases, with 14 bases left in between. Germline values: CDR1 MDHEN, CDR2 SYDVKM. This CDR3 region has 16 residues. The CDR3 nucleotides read TGTGCCAGCAGTGGAACCAGGTTCAACTCTGGAAACACCATATATTTT. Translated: CASSGTRFNSGNTIYF.

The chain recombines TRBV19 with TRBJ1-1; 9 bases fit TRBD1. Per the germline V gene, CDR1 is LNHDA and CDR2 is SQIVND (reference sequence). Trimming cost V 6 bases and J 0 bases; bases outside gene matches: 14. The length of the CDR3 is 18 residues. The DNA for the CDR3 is TGTGCCAGTAGCCGTAGGGGACAGGGTGTATCGATGAACACTGAAGCTTTCTTT. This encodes CASSRRGQGVSMNTEAFF.

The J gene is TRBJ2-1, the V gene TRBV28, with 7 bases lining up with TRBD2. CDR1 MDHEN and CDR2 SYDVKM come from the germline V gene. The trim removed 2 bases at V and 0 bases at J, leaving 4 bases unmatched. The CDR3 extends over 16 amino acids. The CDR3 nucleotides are TGTGCCAGCAGTTTACGGCGGGAGAGCTCCTACAATGAGCAGTTCTTC. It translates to CASSLRRESSYNEQFF.

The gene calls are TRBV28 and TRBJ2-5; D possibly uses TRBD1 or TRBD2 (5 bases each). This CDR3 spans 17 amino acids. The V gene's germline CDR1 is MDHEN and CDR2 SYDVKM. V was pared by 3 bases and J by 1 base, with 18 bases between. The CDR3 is CASSLIPGLDPQETQYF. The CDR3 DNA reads TGTGCCAGCAGTTTGATTCCGGGGCTAGACCCCCAAGAGACCCAGTACTTC.

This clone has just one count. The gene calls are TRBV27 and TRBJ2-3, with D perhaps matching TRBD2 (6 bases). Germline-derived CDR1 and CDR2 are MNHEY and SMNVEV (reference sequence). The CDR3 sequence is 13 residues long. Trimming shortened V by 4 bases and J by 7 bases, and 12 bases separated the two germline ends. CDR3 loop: CASSSSSGYTQYF. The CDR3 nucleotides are TGTGCCAGCAGTTCATCGAGCGGGTATACGCAGTATTTT.

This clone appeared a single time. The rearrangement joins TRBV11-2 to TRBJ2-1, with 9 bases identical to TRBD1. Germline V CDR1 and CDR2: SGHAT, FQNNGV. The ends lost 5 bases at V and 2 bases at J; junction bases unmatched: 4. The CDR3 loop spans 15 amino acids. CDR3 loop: CASSLGTGTYNEQFF. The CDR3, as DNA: TGTGCCAGCAGCCTCGGGACAGGGACCTACAATGAGCAGTTCTTC.